The T cell receptor beta chain under discussion was sequenced for a study of monozygotic twins with inflammatory bowel disease. Germline CDR1 SGHTA, CDR2 FQGNSA. This CDR3 contains 16 residues. Every TCR library consumed about 3,800 ng of total RNA. TCRdb re-called the 5' RACE reads; one entry per CDR3 protein, DNA not given. Its listing shows about 440,000 distinct CDR3 sequences. Researchers collected over 2 ml of blood per donor. Study-wide results and caveats: Healthy twins showed more clonotype sharing with others than IBD patients, especially patients with disease activity.

As concerns this clonotype: Its antigen is unidentified.

Specimen: blood. V is TRBV7-2 and J is TRBJ2-5; TCRdb calls TRBD2, which cannot be checked without DNA. This clonotype was obtained from a human donor with ulcerative colitis or Crohn's disease, or a healthy co-twin of an affected twin (not recorded which). CDR3 in amino acids: CASSLAGGGPSETQYF.